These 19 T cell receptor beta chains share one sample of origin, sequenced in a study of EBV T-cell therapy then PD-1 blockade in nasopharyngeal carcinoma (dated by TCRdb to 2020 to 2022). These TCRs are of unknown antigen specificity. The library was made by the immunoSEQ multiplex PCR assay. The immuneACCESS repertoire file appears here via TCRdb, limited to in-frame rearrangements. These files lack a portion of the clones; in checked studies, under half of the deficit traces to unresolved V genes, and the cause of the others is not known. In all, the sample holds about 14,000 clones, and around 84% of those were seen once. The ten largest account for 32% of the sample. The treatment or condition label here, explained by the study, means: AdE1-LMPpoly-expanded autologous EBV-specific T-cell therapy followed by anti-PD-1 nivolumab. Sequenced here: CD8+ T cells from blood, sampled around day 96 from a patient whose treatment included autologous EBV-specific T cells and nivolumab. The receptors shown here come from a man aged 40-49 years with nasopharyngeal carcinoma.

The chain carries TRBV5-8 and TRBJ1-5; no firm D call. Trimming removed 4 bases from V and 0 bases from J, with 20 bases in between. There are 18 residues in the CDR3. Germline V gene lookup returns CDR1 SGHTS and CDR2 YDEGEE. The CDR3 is CASSRISPVGFSNQPQHF. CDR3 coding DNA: TGTGCCAGCAGCCGTATTTCCCCCGTCGGATTTAGCAATCAGCCCCAGCATTTT.

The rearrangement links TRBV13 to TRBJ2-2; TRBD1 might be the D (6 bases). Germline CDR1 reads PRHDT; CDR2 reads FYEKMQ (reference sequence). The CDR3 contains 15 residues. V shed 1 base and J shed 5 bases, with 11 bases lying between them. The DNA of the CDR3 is TGTGCCAGCAGCTTAGCCCCAGGACAGACCGGGGAGCTGTTTTTT. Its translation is CASSLAPGQTGELFF.

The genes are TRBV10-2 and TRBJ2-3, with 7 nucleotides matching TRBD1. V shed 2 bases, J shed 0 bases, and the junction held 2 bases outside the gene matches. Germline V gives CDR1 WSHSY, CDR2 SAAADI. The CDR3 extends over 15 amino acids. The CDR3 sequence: CASSEKGASTDTQYF. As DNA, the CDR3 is TGCGCCAGCAGTGAGAAGGGGGCCAGCACAGATACGCAGTATTTT.

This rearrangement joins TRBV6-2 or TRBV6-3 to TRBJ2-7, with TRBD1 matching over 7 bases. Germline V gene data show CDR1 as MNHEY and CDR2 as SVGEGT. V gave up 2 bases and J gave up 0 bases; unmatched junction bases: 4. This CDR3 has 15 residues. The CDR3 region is CASSYDRASSYEQYF. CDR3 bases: TGTGCCAGCAGTTACGACAGGGCTAGCTCCTACGAGCAGTACTTC.

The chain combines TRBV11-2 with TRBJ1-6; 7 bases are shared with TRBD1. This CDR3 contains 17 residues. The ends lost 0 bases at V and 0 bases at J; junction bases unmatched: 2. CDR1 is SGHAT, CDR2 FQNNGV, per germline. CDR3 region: CASSLETGSSYNSPLHF. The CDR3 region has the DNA TGTGCCAGCAGCTTAGAGACAGGGAGCTCCTATAATTCACCCCTCCACTTT.

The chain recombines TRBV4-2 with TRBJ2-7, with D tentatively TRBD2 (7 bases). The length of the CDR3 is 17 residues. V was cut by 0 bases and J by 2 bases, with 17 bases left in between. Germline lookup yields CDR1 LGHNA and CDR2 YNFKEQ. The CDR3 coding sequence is TGTGCCAGCAGCCAAGAAATAGTGGGCGGGGGCCCCTACGAGCAGTACTTC. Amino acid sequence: CASSQEIVGGGPYEQYF.

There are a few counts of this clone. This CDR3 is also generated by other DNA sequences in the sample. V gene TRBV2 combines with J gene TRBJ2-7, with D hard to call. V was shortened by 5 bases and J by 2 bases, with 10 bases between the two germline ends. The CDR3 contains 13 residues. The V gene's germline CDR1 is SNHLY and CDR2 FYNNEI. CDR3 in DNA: TGTGCCAGCAGTTTCGGGTTTACCTACGAGCAGTACTTC. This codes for CASSFGFTYEQYF.

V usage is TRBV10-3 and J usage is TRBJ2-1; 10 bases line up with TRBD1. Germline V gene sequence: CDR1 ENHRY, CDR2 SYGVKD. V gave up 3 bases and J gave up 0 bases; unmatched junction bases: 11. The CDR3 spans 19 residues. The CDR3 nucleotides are TGTGCCATCAGTGACCCGGGACAGGGGATGGGACGCTCCTACAATGAGCAGTTCTTC. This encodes CAISDPGQGMGRSYNEQFF.

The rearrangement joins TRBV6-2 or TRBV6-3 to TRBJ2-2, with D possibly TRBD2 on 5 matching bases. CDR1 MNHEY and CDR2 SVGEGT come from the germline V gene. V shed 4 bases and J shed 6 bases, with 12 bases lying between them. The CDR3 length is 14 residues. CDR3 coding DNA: TGTGCCAGCAGTTCCCAGGAGGTCGCCGGGGAGCTGTTTTTT. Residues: CASSSQEVAGELFF.

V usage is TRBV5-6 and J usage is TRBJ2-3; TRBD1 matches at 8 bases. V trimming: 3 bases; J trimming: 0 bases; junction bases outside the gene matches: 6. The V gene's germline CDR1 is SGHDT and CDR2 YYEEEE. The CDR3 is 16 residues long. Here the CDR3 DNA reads TGTGCCAGCAGCTGGGGGACAGGAGTTAGCACAGATACGCAGTATTTT. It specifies CASSWGTGVSTDTQYF.

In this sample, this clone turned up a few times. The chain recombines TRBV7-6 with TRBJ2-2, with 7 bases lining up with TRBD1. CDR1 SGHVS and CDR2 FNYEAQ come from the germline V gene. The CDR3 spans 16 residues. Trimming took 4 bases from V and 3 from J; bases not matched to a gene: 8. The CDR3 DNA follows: TGTGCCAGCAGCTCTATAGACAGGGTGGACACCGGGGAGCTGTTTTTT. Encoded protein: CASSSIDRVDTGELFF.

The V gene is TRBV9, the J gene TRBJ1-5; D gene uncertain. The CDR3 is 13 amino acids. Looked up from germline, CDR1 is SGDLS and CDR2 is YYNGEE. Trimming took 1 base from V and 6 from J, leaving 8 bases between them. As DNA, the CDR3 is TGTGCCAGCAGCGTAACCCCCACTCAGCCCCAGCATTTT. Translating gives CASSVTPTQPQHF.

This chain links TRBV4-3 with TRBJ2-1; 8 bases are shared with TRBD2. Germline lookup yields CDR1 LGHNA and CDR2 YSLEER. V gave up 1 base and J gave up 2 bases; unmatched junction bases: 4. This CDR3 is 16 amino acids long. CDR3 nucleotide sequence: TGCGCCAGCAGCCAAGCTGGCGGGGGGCCCTACAATGAGCAGTTCTTC. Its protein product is CASSQAGGGPYNEQFF.

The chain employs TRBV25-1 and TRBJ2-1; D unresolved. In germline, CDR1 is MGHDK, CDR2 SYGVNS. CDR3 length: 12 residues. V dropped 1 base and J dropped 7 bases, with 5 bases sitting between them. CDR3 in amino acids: CASSEWRNEQFF. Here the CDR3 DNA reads TGTGCCAGCAGTGAATGGAGAAATGAGCAGTTCTTC.

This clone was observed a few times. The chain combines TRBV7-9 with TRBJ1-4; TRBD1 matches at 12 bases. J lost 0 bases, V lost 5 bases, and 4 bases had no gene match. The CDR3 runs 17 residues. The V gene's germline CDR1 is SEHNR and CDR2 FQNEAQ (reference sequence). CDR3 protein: CASSPGTGGATNEKLFF. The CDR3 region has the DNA TGTGCCAGCAGCCCAGGGACAGGGGGCGCAACTAATGAAAAACTGTTTTTT.

CDR3 in DNA: TGTGCCAGCAGCTTATATAGCACAGATACGCAGTATTTT. Its protein is CASSLYSTDTQYF. This rearrangement joins TRBV7-8 to TRBJ2-3, with no clear D. CDR3 length: 13 amino acids. CDR1 is SGHVS and CDR2 is FQNEAQ in the germline V gene. V shed 2 bases and J shed 0 bases, with 3 bases lying between them. Drawing the rest from reference TRBV7-8 and TRBJ2-3, the complete variable domain is GAGVSQSPRYKVAKRGQDVALRCDPISGHVSLFWYQQALGQGPEFLTYFQNEAQLDKSGLPSDRFFAERPEGSVSTLKIQRTQQEDSAVYLCASSLYSTDTQYFGPGTRLTVL.

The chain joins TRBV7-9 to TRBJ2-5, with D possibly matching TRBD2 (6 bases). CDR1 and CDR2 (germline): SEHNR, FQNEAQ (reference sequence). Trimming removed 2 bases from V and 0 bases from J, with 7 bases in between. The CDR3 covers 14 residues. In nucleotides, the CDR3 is TGTGCCAGCAGCTTATGGGACTACCAAGAGACCCAGTACTTC. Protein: CASSLWDYQETQYF. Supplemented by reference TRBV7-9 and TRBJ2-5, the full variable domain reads DTGVSQNPRHKITKRGQNVTFRCDPISEHNRLYWYRQTLGQGPEFLTYFQNEAQLEKSRLLSDRFSAERPKGSFSTLEIQRTEQGDSAMYLCASSLWDYQETQYFGPGTRLLVL.

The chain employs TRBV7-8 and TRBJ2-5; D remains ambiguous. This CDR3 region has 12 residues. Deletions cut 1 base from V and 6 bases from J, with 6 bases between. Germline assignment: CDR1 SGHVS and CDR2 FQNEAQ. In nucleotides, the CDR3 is TGTGCCAGCAGCTTAGATAGAAAGACCCAGTACTTC. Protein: CASSLDRKTQYF. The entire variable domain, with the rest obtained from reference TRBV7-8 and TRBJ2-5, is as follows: GAGVSQSPRYKVAKRGQDVALRCDPISGHVSLFWYQQALGQGPEFLTYFQNEAQLDKSGLPSDRFFAERPEGSVSTLKIQRTQQEDSAVYLCASSLDRKTQYFGPGTRLLVL.

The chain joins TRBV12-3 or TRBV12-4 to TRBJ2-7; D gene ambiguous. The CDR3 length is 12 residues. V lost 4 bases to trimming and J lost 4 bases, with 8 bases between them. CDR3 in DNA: TGTGCCAGCAGTTCGACGGTGTACGAGCAGTACTTC. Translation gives CASSSTVYEQYF.